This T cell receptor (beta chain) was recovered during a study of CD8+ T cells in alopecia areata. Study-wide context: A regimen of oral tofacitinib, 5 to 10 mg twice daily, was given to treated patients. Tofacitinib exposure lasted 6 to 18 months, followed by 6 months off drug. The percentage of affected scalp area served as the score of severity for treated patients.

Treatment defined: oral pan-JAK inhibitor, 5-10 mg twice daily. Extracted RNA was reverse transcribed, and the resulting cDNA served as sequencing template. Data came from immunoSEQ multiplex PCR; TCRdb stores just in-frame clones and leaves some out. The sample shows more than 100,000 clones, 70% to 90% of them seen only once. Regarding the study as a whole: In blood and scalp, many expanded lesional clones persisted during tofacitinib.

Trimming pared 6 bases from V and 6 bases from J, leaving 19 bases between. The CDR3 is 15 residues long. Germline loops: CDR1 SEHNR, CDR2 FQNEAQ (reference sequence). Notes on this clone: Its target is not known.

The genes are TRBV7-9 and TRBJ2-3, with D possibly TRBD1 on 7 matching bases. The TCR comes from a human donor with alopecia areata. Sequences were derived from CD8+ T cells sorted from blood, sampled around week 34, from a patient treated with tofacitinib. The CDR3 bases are TGTGCCAGCAGGCATATAACAGGGGCGGGGGATACGCAGTATTTT. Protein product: CASRHITGAGDTQYF. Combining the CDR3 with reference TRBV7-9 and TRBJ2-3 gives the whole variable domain DTGVSQNPRHKITKRGQNVTFRCDPISEHNRLYWYRQTLGQGPEFLTYFQNEAQLEKSRLLSDRFSAERPKGSFSTLEIQRTEQGDSAMYLCASRHITGAGDTQYFGPGTRLTVL.